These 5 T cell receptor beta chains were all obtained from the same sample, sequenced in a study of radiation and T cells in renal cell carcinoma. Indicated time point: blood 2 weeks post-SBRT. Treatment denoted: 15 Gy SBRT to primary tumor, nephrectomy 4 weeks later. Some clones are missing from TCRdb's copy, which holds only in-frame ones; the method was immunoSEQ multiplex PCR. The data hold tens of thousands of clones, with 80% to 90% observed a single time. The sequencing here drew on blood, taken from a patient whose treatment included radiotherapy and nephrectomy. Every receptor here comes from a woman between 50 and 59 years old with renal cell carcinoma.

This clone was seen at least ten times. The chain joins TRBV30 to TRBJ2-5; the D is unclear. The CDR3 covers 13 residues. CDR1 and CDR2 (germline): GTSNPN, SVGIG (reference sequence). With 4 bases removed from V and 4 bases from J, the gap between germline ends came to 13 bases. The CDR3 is CAWNSADGETQYF. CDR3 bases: TGTGCCTGGAATTCGGCGGACGGAGAGACCCAGTACTTC.

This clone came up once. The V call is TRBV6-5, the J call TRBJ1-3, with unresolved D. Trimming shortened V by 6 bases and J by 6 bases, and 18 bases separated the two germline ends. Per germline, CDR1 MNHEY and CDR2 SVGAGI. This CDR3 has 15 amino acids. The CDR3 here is CASRISGGLTNTIYF. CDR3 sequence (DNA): TGTGCCAGCAGAATTTCAGGAGGGTTGACAAACACCATATATTTT.

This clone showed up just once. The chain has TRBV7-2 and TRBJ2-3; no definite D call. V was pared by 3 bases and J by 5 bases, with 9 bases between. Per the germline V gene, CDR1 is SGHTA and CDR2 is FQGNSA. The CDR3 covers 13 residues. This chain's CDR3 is CASSFYPQDTQYF. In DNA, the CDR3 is TGTGCCAGCAGCTTTTATCCACAAGATACGCAGTATTTT.

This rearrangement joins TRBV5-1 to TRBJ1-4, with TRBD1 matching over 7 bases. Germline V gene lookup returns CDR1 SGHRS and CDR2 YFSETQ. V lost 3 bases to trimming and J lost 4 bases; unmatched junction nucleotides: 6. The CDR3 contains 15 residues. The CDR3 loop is CASSSPGQNNEKLFF. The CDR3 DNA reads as TGCGCCAGCAGCTCCCCGGGACAGAATAATGAAAAACTGTTTTTT.

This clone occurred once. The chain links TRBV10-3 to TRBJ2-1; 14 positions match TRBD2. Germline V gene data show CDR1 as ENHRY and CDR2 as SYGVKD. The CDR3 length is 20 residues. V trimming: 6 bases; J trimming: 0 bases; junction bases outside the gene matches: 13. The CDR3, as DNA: TGTGCCATCAGCGATGCAGGACTAGCGGGAGGACGGAGCTCCTACAATGAGCAGTTCTTC. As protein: CAISDAGLAGGRSSYNEQFF.